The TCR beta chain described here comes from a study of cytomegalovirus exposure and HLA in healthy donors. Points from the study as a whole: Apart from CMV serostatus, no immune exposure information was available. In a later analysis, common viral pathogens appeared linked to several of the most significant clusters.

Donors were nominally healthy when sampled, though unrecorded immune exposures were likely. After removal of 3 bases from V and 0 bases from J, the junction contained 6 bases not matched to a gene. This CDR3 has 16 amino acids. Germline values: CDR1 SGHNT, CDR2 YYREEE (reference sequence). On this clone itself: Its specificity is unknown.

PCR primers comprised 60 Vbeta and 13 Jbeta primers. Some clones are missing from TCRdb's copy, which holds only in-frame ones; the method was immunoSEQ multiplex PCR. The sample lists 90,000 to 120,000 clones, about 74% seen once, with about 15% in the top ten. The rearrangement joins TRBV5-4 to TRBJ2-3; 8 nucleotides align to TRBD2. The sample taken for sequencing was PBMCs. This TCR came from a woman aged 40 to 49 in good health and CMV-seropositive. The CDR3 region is CASSSGGALSTDTQYF. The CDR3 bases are TGTGCCAGCAGCTCCGGGGGGGCTTTGAGCACAGATACGCAGTATTTT.